The 5 T cell receptor beta chains presented below share a single source sample, sequenced in a study of T cell repertoires in cytomegalovirus infection. These TCRs' antigens remain unknown. One entry per CDR3 protein, called by TCRdb with MiXCR from the reads. Of about 770,000 distinct CDR3 sequences listed, 25% to 35% are singletons. The sequences come from cultured CD8+ T cells from PBMCs, collected from culture after CMV antigen stimulation. These receptors originate from a human donor in good health (CMV status not recorded). Some clones in this sample may be carry-over from other donors' samples.

This clonotype has a count of ten or more. The rearrangement uses TRBV12-3 or TRBV12-4 and TRBJ1-1, with TRBD1 as a possible D gene (5 bases). V dropped 7 bases and J dropped 1 base, with 16 bases sitting between them. The CDR3 is 15 amino acids. The CDR3 here is CASNGGGKGNTEAFF. CDR3 nucleotides: TGTGCCAGCAATGGCGGGGGGAAAGGGAACACTGAAGCTTTCTTT.

This clonotype was detected a few times. The chain combines TRBV7-9 with TRBJ1-2; a possible D gene is TRBD1 (5 bases). The germline V gene has CDR1 SEHNR and CDR2 FQNEAQ (reference sequence). Trimming shortened V by 3 bases and J by 10 bases, and 12 bases separated the two germline ends. CDR3 length equals 12 residues. The CDR3 coding sequence is TGTGCCAGCAGCTTGGGACGGAGTAACTACACCTTC. This encodes CASSLGRSNYTF.

The chain joins TRBV20-1 to TRBJ2-5; 10 nucleotides match TRBD2. The junction had 11 bases not matched to a gene; V was cut back by 5 bases and J by 2 bases. Germline V gene lookup returns CDR1 DFQATT and CDR2 SNEGSKA (reference sequence). The CDR3 loop spans 16 amino acids. CDR3 protein: CSARGSGGARQETQYF. The CDR3 DNA is TGCAGTGCTCGGGGGAGCGGGGGGGCTAGGCAAGAGACCCAGTACTTC.

In its sample, this clonotype was seen a few times. The chain joins TRBV7-8 to TRBJ2-1, with no clear D. CDR1 is SGHVS and CDR2 is FQNEAQ in the germline V gene. The length of the CDR3 is 12 residues. V lost 5 bases and J lost 8, with 10 bases in between. The CDR3 loop reads CASSPRLDEQFF. DNA of the CDR3: TGTGCCAGCAGCCCCCGACTGGATGAGCAGTTCTTC.

The CDR3 bases are TGTGCCAGCAGCAGTCCCCAGGGGGGCCAGACCGGGGAGCTGTTTTTT. It translates to CASSSPQGGQTGELFF. The gene calls are TRBV7-9 and TRBJ2-2, with D possibly being TRBD1 (7 bases). Germline V gene sequence: CDR1 SEHNR, CDR2 FQNEAQ (reference sequence). The CDR3 has 16 amino acids. V was cut by 5 bases and J by 5 bases, with 18 bases left in between. The variable domain in full, completed from reference TRBV7-9 and TRBJ2-2, reads DTGVSQNPRHKITKRGQNVTFRCDPISEHNRLYWYRQTLGQGPEFLTYFQNEAQLEKSRLLSDRFSAERPKGSFSTLEIQRTEQGDSAMYLCASSSPQGGQTGELFFGEGSRLTVL.